The 11 T cell receptor beta chains below were found in one sample sequenced in a study of shared clonotypes between healthy human individuals. Sequencing was performed with immunoSEQ multiplex PCR; in TCRdb, only in-frame clones are kept and a portion is missing. The top ten clones hold under 15% of a sample with some 510,000 clones, 75% to 85% of them seen once. Input material: PBMCs. The receptors originated from a woman between 35 and 50 years old in good health. Some clones in this sample may be carry-over from other donors' samples.

The chain links TRBV2 to TRBJ2-2; TRBD2 matches at 13 bases. Germline V gene lookup returns CDR1 SNHLY and CDR2 FYNNEI. The CDR3 has 16 amino acids. The ends lost 6 bases at V and 8 bases at J; junction bases unmatched: 9. CDR3: CASRTGLAGPTGELFF. Written as DNA, the CDR3 is TGTGCCAGCAGGACGGGACTAGCGGGACCGACAGGGGAGCTGTTTTTT.

V usage is TRBV4-1 and J usage is TRBJ1-5; D is possibly TRBD1 (5 bases). CDR3 length: 14 residues. Germline V lookup: CDR1 MGHRA, CDR2 YSYEKL. V gave up 1 base and J gave up 9 bases, with 13 bases separating them. The CDR3 DNA sequence: TGCGCCAGCAGCCAAGTCCCAGGGTTGGGGCCCCAGCATTTT. Its translation is CASSQVPGLGPQHF.

The chain recombines TRBV4-3 with TRBJ1-2; 8 nucleotides agree with TRBD1. V gave up 0 bases and J gave up 2 bases; unmatched junction bases: 11. Germline V gene lookup returns CDR1 LGHNA and CDR2 YSLEER. CDR3 size: 18 residues. This CDR3 reads CASSQDAGQGALNYGYTF. Here the CDR3 DNA reads TGCGCCAGCAGCCAAGACGCAGGACAGGGAGCCCTAAACTATGGCTACACCTTC.

This clone was counted a few times. V gene TRBV19 combines with J gene TRBJ1-4, with D tentatively TRBD1 (5 bases). V lost 6 bases and J 8 bases, leaving 10 bases between the germline ends. Germline lookup yields CDR1 LNHDA and CDR2 SQIVND (reference sequence). CDR3 size: 12 residues. CDR3 nucleotide sequence: TGTGCCAGTAGAGGGGACTGGGAAAAACTGTTTTTT. This sequence encodes CASRGDWEKLFF.

This chain joins TRBV19 and TRBJ2-2; no clear D gene. Germline CDR1 and CDR2: LNHDA and SQIVND (reference sequence). CDR3 length equals 13 residues. Trimming pared 5 bases from V and 1 base from J, leaving 5 bases between. The CDR3 region is CASSSGNTGELFF. Written as DNA, the CDR3 is TGTGCCAGTAGTTCAGGGAACACCGGGGAGCTGTTTTTT.

The chain links TRBV28 to TRBJ1-1; a weak D match, TRBD1 (5 bases). The CDR3 totals 14 residues. The V end was cut by 1 base, the J end by 9 bases, with 15 bases between. Per germline, CDR1 MDHEN and CDR2 SYDVKM. For the CDR3, the DNA is TGTGCCAGCAGTTTATTGGGGACCAGATATAAAGCTTTCTTT. This gives the protein CASSLLGTRYKAFF.

With regard to this clone: Additional DNA sequences in this sample encode the identical CDR3. The genes are TRBV19 and TRBJ1-2; D is unclear. V lost 3 bases and J lost 4, with 3 bases in between. Looked up from germline, CDR1 is LNHDA and CDR2 is SQIVND (reference sequence). This CDR3 comprises 11 residues. The CDR3 DNA sequence: TGTGCCAGTAGTATTGCCTATGGCTACACCTTC. Translation gives CASSIAYGYTF.

To note about this clone: It differs at one base from a far larger clone, so likely a read error. The sample contains more than one DNA sequence encoding this CDR3. The CDR3 region is CASSQGDTHTNTEAFF. CDR3 nucleotides: TGTGCCAGCAGCCAAGGGGACACTCACACCAACACTGAGGCTTTCTTT. The genes are TRBV4-2 and TRBJ1-1, with D possibly matching TRBD1 (6 bases). Germline V gene data show CDR1 as LGHNA and CDR2 as YNFKEQ. This CDR3 comprises 16 residues.

This chain joins TRBV9 and TRBJ2-2, with no clear D. There are 14 residues in the CDR3. CDR1 is SGDLS and CDR2 is YYNGEE in the germline V gene. V lost 0 bases and J 6 bases, leaving 9 bases between the germline ends. CDR3 in amino acids: CASSVGSDSGELFF. The CDR3 region has the DNA TGTGCCAGCAGCGTAGGATCCGATTCCGGGGAGCTGTTTTTT.

The V gene is TRBV7-3, the J gene TRBJ2-1; no reliable D call. The CDR3 contains 13 residues. Germline V lookup: CDR1 SGHTA, CDR2 FQGTGA. Deletions cut 0 bases from V and 12 bases from J, with 12 bases between. The CDR3 region has the DNA TGTGCCAGCAGCTTAACGTTAAGGGCCGGGCAGTTCTTC. It codes for CASSLTLRAGQFF.

This rearrangement joins TRBV6-6 to TRBJ2-2; TRBD2 matches 14 bases. The V segment lost 7 bases and the J segment 5 bases; nucleotides outside the gene matches: 6. The germline V gene has CDR1 MNHNY and CDR2 SVGAGI (reference sequence). The CDR3 is 16 amino acids. CDR3 loop: CASNGLAGGVTGELFF. The CDR3 DNA sequence: TGTGCCAGCAACGGACTAGCGGGAGGCGTTACCGGGGAGCTGTTTTTT.